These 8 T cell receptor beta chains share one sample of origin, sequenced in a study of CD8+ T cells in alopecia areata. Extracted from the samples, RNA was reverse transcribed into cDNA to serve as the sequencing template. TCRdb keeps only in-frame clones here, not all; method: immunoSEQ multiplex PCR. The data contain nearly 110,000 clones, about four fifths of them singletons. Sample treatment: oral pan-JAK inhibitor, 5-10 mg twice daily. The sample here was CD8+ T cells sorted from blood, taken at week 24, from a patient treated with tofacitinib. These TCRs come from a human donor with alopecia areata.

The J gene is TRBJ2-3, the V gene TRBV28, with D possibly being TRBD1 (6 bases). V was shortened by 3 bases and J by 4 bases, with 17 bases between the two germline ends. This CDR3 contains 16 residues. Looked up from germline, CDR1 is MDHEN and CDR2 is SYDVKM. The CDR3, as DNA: TGTGCCAGCAGTTTGCGCCGACAGGTCCTCGCAGATACGCAGTATTTT. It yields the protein CASSLRRQVLADTQYF.

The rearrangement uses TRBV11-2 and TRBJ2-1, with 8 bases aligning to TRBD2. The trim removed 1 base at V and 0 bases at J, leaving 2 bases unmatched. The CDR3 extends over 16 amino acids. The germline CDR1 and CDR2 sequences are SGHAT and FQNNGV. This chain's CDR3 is CASSLGAGGSYNEQFF. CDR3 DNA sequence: TGTGCCAGCAGCTTAGGTGCGGGGGGCTCCTACAATGAGCAGTTCTTC.

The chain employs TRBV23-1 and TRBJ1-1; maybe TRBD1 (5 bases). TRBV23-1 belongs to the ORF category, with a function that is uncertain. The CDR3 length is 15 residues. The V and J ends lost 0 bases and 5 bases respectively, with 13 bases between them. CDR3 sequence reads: CASSQSPAGCTEAFF. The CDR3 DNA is TGCGCCAGCAGTCAATCGCCCGCAGGGTGTACTGAAGCTTTCTTT.

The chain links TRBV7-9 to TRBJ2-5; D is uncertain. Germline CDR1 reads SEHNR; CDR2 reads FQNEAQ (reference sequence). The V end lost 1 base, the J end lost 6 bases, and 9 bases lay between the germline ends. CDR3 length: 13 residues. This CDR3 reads CASSLVMEKTQYF. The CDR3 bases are TGTGCCAGCAGCTTAGTAATGGAGAAGACCCAGTACTTC.

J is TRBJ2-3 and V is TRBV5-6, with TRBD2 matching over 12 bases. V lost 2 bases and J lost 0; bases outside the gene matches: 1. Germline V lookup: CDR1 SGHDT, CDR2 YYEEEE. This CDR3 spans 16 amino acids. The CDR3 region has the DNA TGTGCCAGCAGCTTCGGACTAGCGGGGAGCACAGATACGCAGTATTTT. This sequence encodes CASSFGLAGSTDTQYF.

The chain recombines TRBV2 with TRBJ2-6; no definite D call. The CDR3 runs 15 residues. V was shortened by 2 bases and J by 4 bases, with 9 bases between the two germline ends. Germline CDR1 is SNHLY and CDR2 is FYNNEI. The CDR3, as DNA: TGTGCCAGCAGTGAAAGAGTGTACGGGGCCAACGTCCTGACTTTC. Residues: CASSERVYGANVLTF.

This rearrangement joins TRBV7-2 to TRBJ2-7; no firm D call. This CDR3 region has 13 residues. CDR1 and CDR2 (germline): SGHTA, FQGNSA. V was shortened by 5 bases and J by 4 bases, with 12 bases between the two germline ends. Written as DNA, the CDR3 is TGTGCCAGCAGCCCCGGTGGGGAATACGAGCAGTACTTC. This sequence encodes CASSPGGEYEQYF. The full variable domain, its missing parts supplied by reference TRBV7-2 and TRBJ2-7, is GAGVSQSPSNKVTEKGKDVELRCDPISGHTALYWYRQSLGQGLEFLIYFQGNSAPDKSGLPSDRFSAERTGGSVSTLTIQRTQQEDSAVYLCASSPGGEYEQYFGPGTRLTVT.

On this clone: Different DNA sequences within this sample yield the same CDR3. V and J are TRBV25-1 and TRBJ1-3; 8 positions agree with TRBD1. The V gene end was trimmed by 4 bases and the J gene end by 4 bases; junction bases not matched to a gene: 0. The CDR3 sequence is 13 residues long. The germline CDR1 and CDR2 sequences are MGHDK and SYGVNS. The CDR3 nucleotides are TGTGCCAGCAGTGGGACAGGGGGAAACACCATATATTTT. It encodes CASSGTGGNTIYF.